These T cell receptor beta chains were read from a single sample in a study of patients and donors after allogeneic stem cell transplantation. TCRdb processed the RT-PCR reads anew with MiXCR; each CDR3 protein has one entry. Found here are under 200,000 distinct CDR3 sequences, approximately 28% of them singletons; the top ten hold around 3%. Sample: blood, either unsorted or a sorted T cell fraction (not recorded which). Every receptor here comes from a human donor who was either an allogeneic HSCT recipient or a stem cell or donor lymphocyte infusion donor (not recorded which). It is not recorded whose cells these are; they may come from a transplant donor. Both conserved end residues are part of each CDR3. A D gene is named only where the DNA matches it firmly. Clone size, where shown, is once, few, many, or a class for clones that have expanded.

j_call,clone_size,v_call,d_call,cdr3_aa,cdr3_nt
TRBJ2-1,few,TRBV7-3,TRBD1,CASSSGQGPYNEQFF,TGTGCCAGCAGCTCCGGACAGGGCCCCTACAATGAGCAGTTCTTC
TRBJ1-1,few,TRBV4-3,-,CASSQDFRGWTEAFF,TGCGCCAGCAGCCAAGATTTTAGGGGTTGGACTGAAGCTTTCTTT
TRBJ1-2,-,TRBV29-1,-,CSVTRDIEGYTF,TGCAGCGTTACCCGGGACATCGAAGGCTACACCTTC
TRBJ1-1,-,TRBV25-1,-,CASSELTGTRNTEAFF,TGTGCCAGCAGTGAACTTACCGGGACACGGAACACTGAAGCTTTCTTT
TRBJ2-1,-,TRBV12-3/TRBV12-4,-,CASSSNQGAGGNEQFF,TGTGCCAGCAGTTCCAACCAGGGGGCGGGAGGTAATGAGCAGTTCTTC
TRBJ1-2,few,TRBV10-3,-,CAISGDGGWYGYTF,TGTGCCATCAGTGGAGATGGGGGTTGGTATGGCTACACCTTC
TRBJ2-7,once,TRBV7-3,TRBD1,CASSFRDRASPYEQYF,TGTGCCAGCAGCTTCCGGGACAGGGCCAGCCCCTACGAGCAGTACTTC
TRBJ2-2,-,TRBV7-3,TRBD2,CASRLGGRRTGELFF,TGTGCCAGCAGGCTGGGAGGGAGGAGAACCGGGGAGCTGTTTTTT
TRBJ1-4,few,TRBV20-1,TRBD1,CSADSPGQMREKLFF,TGCAGTGCGGATTCACCGGGACAGATGAGAGAAAAACTGTTTTTT
TRBJ1-4,few,TRBV24-1,TRBD1,CATSSTPGQGSLTNEKLFF,TGTGCCACCAGTTCAACCCCGGGACAGGGATCTCTAACTAATGAAAAACTGTTTTTT
TRBJ2-3,few,TRBV12-3/TRBV12-4,-,CASSLSLQSDTQYF,TGTGCCAGCAGTCTCTCACTCCAATCAGATACGCAGTATTTT
TRBJ1-3,-,TRBV6-5,TRBD1,CASSYGRGYSGNTIYF,TGTGCCAGCAGTTACGGCAGGGGGTACTCTGGAAACACCATATATTTT
TRBJ2-2,-,TRBV12-3/TRBV12-4,-,CASRRGYGELFF,TGTGCCAGCAGAAGGGGCTACGGGGAGCTGTTTTTT
TRBJ1-5,few,TRBV10-3,TRBD1,CAISGTGVNQPQHF,TGTGCCATCAGTGGGACAGGGGTCAATCAGCCCCAGCATTTT
TRBJ2-3,-,TRBV6-5,TRBD2,CASSYGRGSTDTQYF,TGTGCCAGCAGTTACGGGAGGGGAAGCACAGATACGCAGTATTTT
TRBJ1-5,many,TRBV12-3/TRBV12-4,TRBD1,CASSLGDSYSNQPQHF,TGTGCCAGCAGTTTGGGGGACAGTTATAGCAATCAGCCCCAGCATTTT
TRBJ1-5,few,TRBV20-1,-,CSGGLGVNQPQHF,TGCAGCGGGGGATTGGGGGTCAATCAGCCCCAGCATTTT
TRBJ2-2,-,TRBV9,-,CASSLRSFAGELFF,TGTGCCAGCAGCTTACGTTCATTCGCCGGGGAGCTGTTTTTT
TRBJ2-7,-,TRBV7-9,TRBD1,CASSDPGQGLWEQYF,TGTGCCAGCAGCGATCCGGGACAGGGGTTGTGGGAGCAGTACTTC
TRBJ2-7,-,TRBV7-6,TRBD1,CASSTGTGEQYF,TGTGCCAGCAGCACCGGGACAGGCGAGCAGTACTTC
TRBJ2-2,-,TRBV6-2/TRBV6-3,TRBD1,CASRQGMDTGELFF,TGTGCCAGCCGACAGGGGATGGACACCGGGGAGCTGTTTTTT
TRBJ2-1,-,TRBV18,-,CASSLRQEDNEQFF,TGTGCCAGCTCACTCCGACAGGAGGACAATGAGCAGTTCTTC
TRBJ1-3,-,TRBV11-2,-,CASSSGPGNTIYF,TGTGCCAGCAGCTCGGGACCTGGAAACACCATATATTTT
TRBJ1-1,-,TRBV7-2,-,CASSLPGRWTEAFF,TGTGCCAGCAGCTTGCCGGGACGGTGGACTGAAGCTTTCTTT
TRBJ2-1,-,TRBV28,TRBD1,CASSLQGARNEQFF,TGTGCCAGCAGTTTACAGGGGGCGAGAAATGAGCAGTTCTTC
TRBJ2-1,-,TRBV6-5,-,CASSSPRGVYNEQFF,TGTGCCAGCAGTTCTCCTAGAGGGGTGTACAATGAGCAGTTCTTC
TRBJ2-3,-,TRBV6-6,-,CGTEGQYF,TGTGGGACAGAGGGGCAGTATTTT
TRBJ1-4,-,TRBV28,TRBD1,CASSTRQGIGEKLFF,TGTGCCAGCAGTACCAGACAGGGGATAGGAGAAAAACTGTTTTTT
TRBJ2-7,-,TRBV12-3/TRBV12-4,TRBD1,CASSLYGTGTNEQYF,TGTGCCAGCAGTTTATACGGGACAGGGACCAACGAGCAGTACTTC
TRBJ1-5,few,TRBV6-1,-,CASSTASSGNQPQHF,TGTGCCAGCAGTACAGCGTCGAGTGGCAATCAGCCCCAGCATTTT
TRBJ2-7,-,TRBV6-5,-,CASSYSRAGPYEQYF,TGTGCCAGCAGTTACTCTAGGGCTGGCCCCTACGAGCAGTACTTC
TRBJ1-5,many,TRBV20-1,-,CSVGQAGNQPQHF,TGCAGTGTTGGGCAAGCAGGGAATCAGCCCCAGCATTTT
TRBJ2-3,few,TRBV7-3,TRBD2,CASSPSAGLAGDTQYF,TGTGCCAGCAGCCCATCGGCGGGACTAGCGGGAGATACGCAGTATTTT
TRBJ2-7,-,TRBV4-1,TRBD2,CASSPPGLAPREQYF,TGCGCCAGCAGCCCCCCGGGACTAGCGCCAAGGGAGCAGTACTTC
TRBJ1-1,many,TRBV7-9,-,CASTPSQAGYAFF,TGTGCCAGCACCCCCTCTCAGGCAGGGTACGCTTTCTTT
TRBJ1-1,many,TRBV10-3,TRBD1,CAISESRTRGRTEAFF,TGTGCCATCAGTGAGTCGAGGACCAGGGGGAGGACTGAAGCTTTCTTT
TRBJ2-7,-,TRBV6-5,-,CASSYSWVQTYEQYF,TGTGCCAGCAGTTACTCTTGGGTCCAGACCTACGAGCAGTACTTC
TRBJ2-7,-,TRBV5-1,TRBD2,CASSLGLAGSYEQYF,TGCGCCAGCAGCTTGGGTTTAGCGGGATCCTACGAGCAGTACTTC
TRBJ2-2,-,TRBV9,-,CASSVAGEYTGELFF,TGTGCCAGCAGCGTAGCGGGAGAGTACACCGGGGAGCTGTTTTTT
TRBJ1-4,few,TRBV5-1,TRBD1,CASSLGTGGLEKLFF,TGCGCCAGCAGCTTGGGGACAGGAGGTCTTGAAAAACTGTTTTTT
TRBJ2-3,-,TRBV3-1,TRBD2,CASSQVRVLAGHPDTQYF,TGTGCCAGCAGCCAAGTCAGGGTACTAGCGGGACATCCAGATACGCAGTATTTT
TRBJ2-3,few,TRBV5-1,TRBD2,CASSTGLAGGTDTQYF,TGCGCCAGCAGCACTGGACTAGCGGGAGGCACAGATACGCAGTATTTT
TRBJ1-6,-,TRBV20-1,-,CSARPIRSPLHF,TGCAGTGCTAGACCCATCCGTTCACCCCTCCACTTT